This TCR beta chain was sequenced in a study of beta chain features in type 1 diabetes. Every isolated RNA sample was fully reverse transcribed, so sequencing captured expressed TCRB transcripts. TCRdb's copy holds only in-frame clones and misses some; the assay was immunoSEQ multiplex PCR. Of over 25,000 clones listed, 56% were seen once; the top ten hold 1.5%. Findings of the study overall: When Type 1 diabetes patients were examined, their TCRB CDR3s proved moderately but significantly shorter in all four CD4+ subsets.

This clone occurred once. Its specificity is unknown. This TCR came from a woman in her late teens or twenties with type 1 diabetes. The sequenced sample consisted of Tregs from blood.

The CDR3 coding sequence is TGTGCCAGTAGTATGGGACAGGGTGGCGAGCAGTACGTC. Translating it yields CASSMGQGGEQYV. The J gene is TRBJ2-7, the V gene TRBV19, with 9 bases fitting TRBD1. The CDR3 is 13 amino acids. V dropped 3 bases and J dropped 6; count of bases not matched to a gene: 3. Germline CDR1 is LNHDA and CDR2 is SQIVND (reference sequence).